This is a list of T cell receptor beta chains from one sample in a study of IL-32 and malignant T cell survival in cutaneous lymphoma. Sequencing used immunoSEQ multiplex PCR; TCRdb keeps in-frame clones, though not all of them. The table records about 900 clones, under 85% of them present only once. Sequencing was performed on blood, taken on day 0. All receptors derive from a human donor with cutaneous T cell lymphoma. Both conserved end residues are part of each CDR3. The D gene is left open where the match is weak. Size tells how often a clone was seen (once, few, many) or the class of an expanded clone, and some rows leave it out.

D: TRBD1
V: TRBV6-5
J: TRBJ1-6
size: once
DNA: TGTGCCAGCTGTTCGCGGAGACCCCAGGGGGGAACACCCCTCCACTTT
CDR3: CASCSRRPQGGTPLHF

D: TRBD1
V: TRBV2
J: TRBJ1-1
size: -
DNA: TGTGCCAGCAGTGTACAGGGGAGGAACACTGAAGCTTTCTTT
CDR3: CASSVQGRNTEAFF

D: -
V: TRBV25-1
J: TRBJ2-6
size: -
DNA: TGTGCCAGCAGTGATGCAGTTGGACAAAGTCGGGCCAACGTCCTGACTTTC
CDR3: CASSDAVGQSRANVLTF

D: TRBD1
V: TRBV28
J: TRBJ1-3
size: -
DNA: TGTGCCAGCACCGACGGGGGACAGCGAATCTCTGGAAACACCATATATTTT
CDR3: CASTDGGQRISGNTIYF

D: -
V: TRBV25-1
J: TRBJ2-7
size: -
DNA: TGTGCCAGCAGTGAAGGGAGAGGGAGTGAGTACTTC
CDR3: CASSEGRGSEYF

D: -
V: TRBV5-6
J: TRBJ2-5
size: -
DNA: TGTGCCAGCAGCCAGAGGGGGTGGGAGACCCAGTACTTC
CDR3: CASSQRGWETQYF

D: -
V: TRBV12-5
J: TRBJ1-2
size: -
DNA: TGTGCTAGTGGGCGAGGCAGGGCGAACTATGGCTACACCTTC
CDR3: CASGRGRANYGYTF

D: -
V: TRBV6-4
J: TRBJ1-6
size: -
DNA: TGTGCCAGCAGTGACCCAGGGCGGAATATTTATAATTCACCCCTCCACTTT
CDR3: CASSDPGRNIYNSPLHF

D: TRBD2
V: TRBV13
J: TRBJ2-7
size: -
DNA: TGTGCCAGCAGCATTTCCTTTGGGGGGGTTTCCCCCCTGAAGTACTTC
CDR3: CASSISFGGVSPLKYF

D: TRBD1
V: TRBV7-3
J: TRBJ1-2
size: -
DNA: TGTGCCAGCAGCGTAACAGGGGTTGGGGGATCTAACTATGGCTACACCTTC
CDR3: CASSVTGVGGSNYGYTF

D: -
V: TRBV29-1
J: TRBJ2-2
size: -
DNA: TGCAGCGTTGCCCGACCGACCGGGGAGCTGTTTTTT
CDR3: CSVARPTGELFF

D: TRBD1
V: TRBV7-9
J: TRBJ2-3
size: -
DNA: TGTGCCAGCAGCGCAAGGCCGGGACAGGGGGCGCAGTGGGATACGCAGTATTTT
CDR3: CASSARPGQGAQWDTQYF

D: TRBD1
V: TRBV25-1
J: TRBJ1-2
size: -
DNA: TGTGCCAACAGTGATGGACAGCATGACAGGGAAGTGTACTATGGCTACACCTTC
CDR3: CANSDGQHDREVYYGYTF

D: -
V: TRBV5-8
J: TRBJ2-7
size: -
DNA: TGTGCCAGCAGCCACAGAGGACCCGAGCAGTACTTC
CDR3: CASSHRGPEQYF

D: -
V: TRBV19
J: TRBJ2-2
size: -
DNA: TGTGCCAGTAGTGTACAGGGTACTAACACCGGGGAGCTGTTTTTT
CDR3: CASSVQGTNTGELFF

D: -
V: TRBV27
J: TRBJ2-1
size: -
DNA: TGTGCCAGCAGATTCATGGAGTCCAGAAATGAGCAGTTCTTC
CDR3: CASRFMESRNEQFF

D: TRBD2
V: TRBV9
J: TRBJ2-7
size: -
DNA: TGTGCCAGCAGCGACCGAAGCGGGGGGGAATCCCAGGAGCAGTACTTC
CDR3: CASSDRSGGESQEQYF

D: -
V: TRBV5-4
J: TRBJ2-3
size: -
DNA: TGTGCCAGCAGCTTAGGCCCCTACACAGATACGCAGTATTTT
CDR3: CASSLGPYTDTQYF

D: -
V: TRBV10-1
J: TRBJ2-7
size: -
DNA: TGCGCCAGCAGTGAGTCGGGGGTCGGCGAGCAGTACTTC
CDR3: CASSESGVGEQYF

D: -
V: TRBV29-1
J: TRBJ2-3
size: -
DNA: TGCAGCGTTGAAGCGACCGGTGTAGGGGGTGGTGCAGATACGCAGTATTTT
CDR3: CSVEATGVGGGADTQYF

D: TRBD2
V: TRBV6-4
J: TRBJ2-1
size: -
DNA: TGTGCCAGCAGTGACACTAGCGGGGGGGCCAATGAGCAGTTCTTC
CDR3: CASSDTSGGANEQFF

D: -
V: TRBV28
J: TRBJ1-4
size: -
DNA: TGTGCCAGCAGTACAAACCGGGGGTCAGGAGAAAAACTGTTTTTT
CDR3: CASSTNRGSGEKLFF

D: -
V: TRBV6-4
J: TRBJ1-5
size: -
DNA: TGTGCCAGCAGTGTCCAGGGCGGTCAGCCCCAGCATTTT
CDR3: CASSVQGGQPQHF

D: -
V: TRBV7-9
J: TRBJ1-4
size: -
DNA: TGTGCCAGCAGCTTTTCACAGGGTGATGAAAAACTGTTTTTT
CDR3: CASSFSQGDEKLFF

D: -
V: TRBV19
J: TRBJ2-7
size: -
DNA: TGTGCCAGTAGTATCAGGGAGCGGCGCGAGCAGTACTTC
CDR3: CASSIRERREQYF

D: -
V: TRBV5-1
J: TRBJ2-6
size: -
DNA: TGCGCCAGCAGCACCTTGGGGTCGGGGGCCAACGTCCTGACTTTC
CDR3: CASSTLGSGANVLTF

D: -
V: TRBV4-3
J: TRBJ1-4
size: -
DNA: TGCGCCAGCAGCCAAGGACATGTAGCTGAAAAACTGTTTTTT
CDR3: CASSQGHVAEKLFF

D: -
V: TRBV18
J: TRBJ1-2
size: -
DNA: TGTGCCAGCTCCCCCCCCGGGACCCCCCCCTATGGCTACACCTTC
CDR3: CASSPPGTPPYGYTF

D: -
V: TRBV7-2
J: TRBJ2-7
size: few
DNA: TGTGCCAGCAGCCCCCAGGGAGTCGCGAACCTTGCGGGGAGGGAGCAGTACTTC
CDR3: CASSPQGVANLAGREQYF

D: -
V: TRBV4-1
J: TRBJ1-5
size: few
DNA: TGCGCCAGCAGCCAAGATCGAGCAACTAGCAATCAGCCCCAGCATTTT
CDR3: CASSQDRATSNQPQHF

D: -
V: TRBV5-5
J: TRBJ1-4
size: -
DNA: TGTGCCAGCAGAATCTCCTCAACTAATGAAAAACTGTTTTTT
CDR3: CASRISSTNEKLFF

D: TRBD1
V: TRBV18
J: TRBJ1-5
size: -
DNA: TGTGCCAGCGGACAGGGGGGCAATCAGCCCCAGCATTTT
CDR3: CASGQGGNQPQHF

D: TRBD2
V: TRBV19
J: TRBJ2-1
size: once
DNA: TGTGCCAGTAGTATACAACTAGCGGGGGCCCAACTGTTCTTC
CDR3: CASSIQLAGAQLFF

D: -
V: TRBV7-2
J: TRBJ2-7
size: -
DNA: TGTGCCAGCAGCCAACTTTTCTCCTACGAGCAGTACTTC
CDR3: CASSQLFSYEQYF

D: -
V: TRBV21-1
J: TRBJ2-7
size: -
DNA: TGTGCCAGCAGTCTAGCGCTACACGTGTTAGACGAGCAGTACTTC
CDR3: CASSLALHVLDEQYF

D: TRBD1
V: TRBV30
J: TRBJ1-1
size: -
DNA: TGTGCCTGCCAAAACCCAGGGGGCACTGAAGCTTTCTTT
CDR3: CACQNPGGTEAFF

D: -
V: TRBV11-2
J: TRBJ2-6
size: -
DNA: TGTGCCAGCAGCTTAAGACAGGTTGGGGCCAACGTCCTGACTTTC
CDR3: CASSLRQVGANVLTF

D: -
V: TRBV6-6
J: TRBJ1-5
size: -
DNA: TGTGCCAGCAGTTACGAGGCCCGGGGCGGCCAGCCCCAGCATTTT
CDR3: CASSYEARGGQPQHF

D: -
V: TRBV19
J: TRBJ2-4
size: few
DNA: TGTGCCAGTAGTGATCCGGGGCTAGCCAAAAACATTCAGTACTTC
CDR3: CASSDPGLAKNIQYF

D: TRBD1
V: TRBV27
J: TRBJ2-3
size: -
DNA: TGTGCCAGCAGTTCGCCGATGACAGGGGTACATACGCAGTATTTT
CDR3: CASSSPMTGVHTQYF

D: -
V: TRBV7-9
J: TRBJ2-1
size: -
DNA: TGTGCCAGCAGCTTAGGTCGCACGGGGGACATTGGGGATGAGCAGTTCTTC
CDR3: CASSLGRTGDIGDEQFF

D: -
V: TRBV7-9
J: TRBJ1-1
size: once
DNA: TGTGCCAGCAGCTACGGGGGGAACACTGAAGCTTTCTTT
CDR3: CASSYGGNTEAFF

D: -
V: TRBV30
J: TRBJ2-2
size: -
DNA: TGTGCCTGGAACGAGATAGCCGCCGGGGAGCTGTTTTTT
CDR3: CAWNEIAAGELFF

D: TRBD1
V: TRBV5-8
J: TRBJ2-7
size: -
DNA: TGTGCCAGCAGCCACAGGGGACCCGAGCAGTACTTC
CDR3: CASSHRGPEQYF

D: TRBD2
V: TRBV6-1
J: TRBJ2-3
size: -
DNA: TGTGCCAGCAGTGAACTAGCGGGGGCGGGAGATACGCAGTATTTT
CDR3: CASSELAGAGDTQYF

D: -
V: TRBV28
J: TRBJ1-5
size: -
DNA: TGTGCCAGCAGTCCCCCTAGAGGGCTCTATCAGCCCCAGCATTTT
CDR3: CASSPPRGLYQPQHF

D: TRBD1
V: TRBV19
J: TRBJ2-2
size: -
DNA: TGTGCCAGTACCATGGGGGACAGGGACACCGGGGAGCTGTTTTTT
CDR3: CASTMGDRDTGELFF

D: TRBD2
V: TRBV27
J: TRBJ2-7
size: few
DNA: TGTGCCAGACCGGACATTGCCGGGCTAGCGGGGTCCTACGAGCAGTACTTC
CDR3: CARPDIAGLAGSYEQYF

D: -
V: TRBV5-4
J: TRBJ1-2
size: once
DNA: TGTGCCAGCAGCTTGGCCGAAGGGGCAAGTACCTTC
CDR3: CASSLAEGASTF

D: -
V: TRBV18
J: TRBJ1-6
size: -
DNA: TGTGCCAGCTCACAGAGCCCCCAGAGCTCCTATAATTCACCCCTCCACTTT
CDR3: CASSQSPQSSYNSPLHF

D: TRBD2
V: TRBV5-1
J: TRBJ2-1
size: -
DNA: TGCGCCAGCAGCTCCATGACTAGCGGGGGGGCCCATGAGCAGTTCTTC
CDR3: CASSSMTSGGAHEQFF

D: -
V: TRBV6-1
J: TRBJ1-2
size: -
DNA: TGTGCCAGCAGTGAAGGGAAGTATGGCTACACCTTC
CDR3: CASSEGKYGYTF

D: -
V: TRBV7-2
J: TRBJ2-1
size: -
DNA: TGTGCCAGCAGCTTGGACGTAAGCTCCTACAATGAGCAGTTCTTC
CDR3: CASSLDVSSYNEQFF

D: -
V: TRBV14
J: TRBJ1-1
size: -
DNA: TGTGCCAGCAGCCAAGGGGTCGGGTGGAATAGGAACACTGAAGCTTTCTTT
CDR3: CASSQGVGWNRNTEAFF

D: -
V: TRBV27
J: TRBJ2-7
size: few
DNA: TGTGCCAGCAGTCCCGGGTCTCTCTACTACGAGCAGTACTTC
CDR3: CASSPGSLYYEQYF